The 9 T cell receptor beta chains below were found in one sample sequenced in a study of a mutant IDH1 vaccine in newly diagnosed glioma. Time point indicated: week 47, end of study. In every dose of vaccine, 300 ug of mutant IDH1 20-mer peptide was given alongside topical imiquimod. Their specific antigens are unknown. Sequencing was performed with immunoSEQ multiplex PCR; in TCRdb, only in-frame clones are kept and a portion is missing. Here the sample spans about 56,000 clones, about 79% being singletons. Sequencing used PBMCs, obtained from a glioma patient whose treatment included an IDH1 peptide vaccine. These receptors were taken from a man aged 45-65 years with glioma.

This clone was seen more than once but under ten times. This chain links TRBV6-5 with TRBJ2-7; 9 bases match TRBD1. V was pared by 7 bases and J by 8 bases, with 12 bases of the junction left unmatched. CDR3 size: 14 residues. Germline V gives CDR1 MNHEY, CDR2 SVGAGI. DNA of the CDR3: TGTGCCAGCACCGCCGGGGACAGGGCTACGAAGCAGTACTTC. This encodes CASTAGDRATKQYF.

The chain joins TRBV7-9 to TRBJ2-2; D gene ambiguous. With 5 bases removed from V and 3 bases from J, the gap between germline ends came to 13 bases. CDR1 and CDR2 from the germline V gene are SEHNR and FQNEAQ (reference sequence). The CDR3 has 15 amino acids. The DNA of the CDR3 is TGTGCCAGCAGCCCCCTGAAGGTGGACACCGGGGAGCTGTTTTTT. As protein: CASSPLKVDTGELFF.

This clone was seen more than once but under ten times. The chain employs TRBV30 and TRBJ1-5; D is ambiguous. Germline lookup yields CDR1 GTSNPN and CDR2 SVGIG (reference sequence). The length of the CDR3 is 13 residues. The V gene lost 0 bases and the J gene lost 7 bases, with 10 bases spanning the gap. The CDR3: CAWSVGARQPQHF. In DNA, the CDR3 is TGTGCCTGGAGTGTAGGAGCAAGGCAGCCCCAGCATTTT.

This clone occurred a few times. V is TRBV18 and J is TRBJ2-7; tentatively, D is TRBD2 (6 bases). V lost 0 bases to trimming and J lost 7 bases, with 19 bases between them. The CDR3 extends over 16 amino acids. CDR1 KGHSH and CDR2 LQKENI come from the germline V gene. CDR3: CASSPPSLARSGEQYF. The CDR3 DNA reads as TGTGCCAGCTCACCACCCAGCCTAGCGCGGTCAGGGGAGCAGTACTTC.

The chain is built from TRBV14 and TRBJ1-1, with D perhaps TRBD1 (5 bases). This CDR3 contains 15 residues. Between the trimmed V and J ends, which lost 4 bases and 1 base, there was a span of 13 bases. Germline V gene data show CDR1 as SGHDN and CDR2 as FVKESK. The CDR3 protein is CASSPMGGPNTEAFF. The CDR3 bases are TGTGCCAGCAGCCCCATGGGGGGTCCGAACACTGAAGCTTTCTTT.

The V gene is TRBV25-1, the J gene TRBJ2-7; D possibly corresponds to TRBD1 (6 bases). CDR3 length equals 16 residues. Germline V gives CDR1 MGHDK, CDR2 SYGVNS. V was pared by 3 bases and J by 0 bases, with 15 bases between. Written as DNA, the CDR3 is TGTGCCAGCAGTGAGACGACAGGACATAGCTCCTACGAGCAGTACTTC. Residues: CASSETTGHSSYEQYF.

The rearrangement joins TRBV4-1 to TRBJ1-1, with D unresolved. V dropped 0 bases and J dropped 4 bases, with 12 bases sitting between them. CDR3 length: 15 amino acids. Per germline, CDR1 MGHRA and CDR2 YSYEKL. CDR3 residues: CASSQELASATEAFF. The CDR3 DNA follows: TGCGCCAGCAGCCAAGAATTGGCGTCCGCCACTGAAGCTTTCTTT.

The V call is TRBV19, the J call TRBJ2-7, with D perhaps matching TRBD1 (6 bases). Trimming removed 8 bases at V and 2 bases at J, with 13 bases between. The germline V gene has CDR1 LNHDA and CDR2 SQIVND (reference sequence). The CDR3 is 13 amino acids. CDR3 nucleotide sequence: TGTGCCAGTGGACAGCGAGGTCCCTACGAGCAGTACTTC. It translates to CASGQRGPYEQYF.

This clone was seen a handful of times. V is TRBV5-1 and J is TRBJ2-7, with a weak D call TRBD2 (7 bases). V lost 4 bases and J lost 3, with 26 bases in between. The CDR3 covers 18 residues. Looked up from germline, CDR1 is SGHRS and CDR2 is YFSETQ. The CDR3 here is CASSPGGQRVGGGYEQYF. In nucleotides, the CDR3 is TGCGCCAGCAGCCCTGGGGGCCAGCGGGTTGGCGGGGGCTACGAGCAGTACTTC.